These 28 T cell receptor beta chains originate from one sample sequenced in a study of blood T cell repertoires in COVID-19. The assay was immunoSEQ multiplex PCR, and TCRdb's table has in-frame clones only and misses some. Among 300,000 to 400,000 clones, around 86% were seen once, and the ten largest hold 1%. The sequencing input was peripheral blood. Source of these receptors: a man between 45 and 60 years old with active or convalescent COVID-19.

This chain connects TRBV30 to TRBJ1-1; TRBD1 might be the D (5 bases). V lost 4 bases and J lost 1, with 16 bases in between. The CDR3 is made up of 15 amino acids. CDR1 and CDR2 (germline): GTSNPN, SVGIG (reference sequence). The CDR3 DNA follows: TGTGCCTGGACCCGGACTGGGGGGGGGAACACTGAAGCTTTCTTT. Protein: CAWTRTGGGNTEAFF. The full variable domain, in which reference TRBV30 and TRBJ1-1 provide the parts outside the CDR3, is SQTIHQWPATLVQPVGSPLSLECTVEGTSNPNLYWYRQAAGRGLQLLFYSVGIGQISSEVPQNLSASRPQDRQFILSSKKLLLSDSGFYLCAWTRTGGGNTEAFFGQGTRLTVV.

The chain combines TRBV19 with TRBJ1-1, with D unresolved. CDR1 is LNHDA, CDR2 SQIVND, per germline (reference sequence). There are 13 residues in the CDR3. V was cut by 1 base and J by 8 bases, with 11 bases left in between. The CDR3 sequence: CASSIVVQEEAFF. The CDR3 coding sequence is TGTGCCAGTAGTATAGTTGTTCAGGAAGAAGCTTTCTTT.

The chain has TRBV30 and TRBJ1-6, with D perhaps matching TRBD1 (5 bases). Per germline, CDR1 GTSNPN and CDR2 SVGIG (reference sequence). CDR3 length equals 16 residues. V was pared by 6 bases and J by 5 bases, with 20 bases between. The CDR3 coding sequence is TGTGCCTGCATCAGGGCTGTTAGCTCTAATAATTCACCCCTCCACTTT. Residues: CACIRAVSSNNSPLHF. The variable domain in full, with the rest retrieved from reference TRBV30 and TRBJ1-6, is SQTIHQWPATLVQPVGSPLSLECTVEGTSNPNLYWYRQAAGRGLQLLFYSVGIGQISSEVPQNLSASRPQDRQFILSSKKLLLSDSGFYLCACIRAVSSNNSPLHFGNGTRLTVT.

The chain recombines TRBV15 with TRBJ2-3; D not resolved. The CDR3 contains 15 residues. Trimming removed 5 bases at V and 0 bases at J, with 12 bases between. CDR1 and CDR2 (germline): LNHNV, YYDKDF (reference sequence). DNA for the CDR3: TGTGCCACCAGCGGTTCCCTTACTAGCACAGATACGCAGTATTTT. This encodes CATSGSLTSTDTQYF.

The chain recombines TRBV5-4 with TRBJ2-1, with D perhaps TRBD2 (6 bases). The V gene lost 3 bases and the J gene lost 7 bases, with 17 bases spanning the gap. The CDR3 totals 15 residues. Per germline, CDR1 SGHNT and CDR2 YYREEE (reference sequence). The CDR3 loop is CASSSFRGLDNEQFF. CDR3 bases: TGTGCCAGCAGCTCCTTCCGGGGACTCGATAATGAGCAGTTCTTC.

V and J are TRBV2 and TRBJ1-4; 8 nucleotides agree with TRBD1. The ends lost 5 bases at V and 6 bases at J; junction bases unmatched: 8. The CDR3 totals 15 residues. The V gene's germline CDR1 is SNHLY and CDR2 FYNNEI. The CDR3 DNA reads TGTGCCAGCAGTAAACAGGGGGGGAAGGATGAAAAACTGTTTTTT. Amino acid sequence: CASSKQGGKDEKLFF.

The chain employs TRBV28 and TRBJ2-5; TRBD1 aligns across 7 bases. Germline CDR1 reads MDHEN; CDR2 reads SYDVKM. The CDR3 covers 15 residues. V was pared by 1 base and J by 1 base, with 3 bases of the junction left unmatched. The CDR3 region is CASSLSTGIQETQYF. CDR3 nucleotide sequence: TGTGCCAGCAGTTTATCGACAGGGATCCAAGAGACCCAGTACTTC.

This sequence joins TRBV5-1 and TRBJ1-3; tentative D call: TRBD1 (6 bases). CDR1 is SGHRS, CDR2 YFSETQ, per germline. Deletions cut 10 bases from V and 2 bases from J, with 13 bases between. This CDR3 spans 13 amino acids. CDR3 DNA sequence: TGCGCCTCACAGGGAGGGACTGGAAACACCATATATTTT. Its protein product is CASQGGTGNTIYF.

CDR3 bases: TGTGCCAGCGGAGACGATAGGACAGGGGGCATCTATGGCTACACCTTC. Residues: CASGDDRTGGIYGYTF. This chain connects TRBV25-1 to TRBJ1-2; 11 bases map to TRBD1. There are 16 residues in the CDR3. CDR1 MGHDK and CDR2 SYGVNS come from the germline V gene. With V trimmed by 8 bases and J by 4 bases, 12 bases remained unmatched.

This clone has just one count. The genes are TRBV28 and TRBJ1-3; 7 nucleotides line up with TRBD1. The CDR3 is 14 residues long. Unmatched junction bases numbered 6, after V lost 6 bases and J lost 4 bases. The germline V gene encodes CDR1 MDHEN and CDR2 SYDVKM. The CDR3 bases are TGTGCCAGCAGCTCCGGGGGACAGGGAAACACCATATATTTT. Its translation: CASSSGGQGNTIYF.

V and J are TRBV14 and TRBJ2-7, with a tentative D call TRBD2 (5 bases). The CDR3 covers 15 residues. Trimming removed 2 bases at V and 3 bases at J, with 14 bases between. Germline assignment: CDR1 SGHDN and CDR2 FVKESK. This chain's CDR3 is CASSQKRARYYEQYF. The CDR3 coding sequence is TGTGCCAGCAGCCAAAAGAGGGCCAGATACTACGAGCAGTACTTC.

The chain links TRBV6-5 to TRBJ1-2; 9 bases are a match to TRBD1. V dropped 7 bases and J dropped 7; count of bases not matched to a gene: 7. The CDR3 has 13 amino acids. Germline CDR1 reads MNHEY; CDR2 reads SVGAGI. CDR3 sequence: CASIDTGGSGYTF. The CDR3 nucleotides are TGTGCCAGCATCGATACAGGGGGCTCTGGCTACACCTTC.

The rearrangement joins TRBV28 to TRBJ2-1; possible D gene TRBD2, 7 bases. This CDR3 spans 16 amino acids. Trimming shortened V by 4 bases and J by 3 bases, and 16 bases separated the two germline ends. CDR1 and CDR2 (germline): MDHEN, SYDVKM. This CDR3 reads CASSSLTGGLYNEQFF. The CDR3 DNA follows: TGTGCCAGCAGTTCCCTAACGGGGGGCCTCTACAATGAGCAGTTCTTC.

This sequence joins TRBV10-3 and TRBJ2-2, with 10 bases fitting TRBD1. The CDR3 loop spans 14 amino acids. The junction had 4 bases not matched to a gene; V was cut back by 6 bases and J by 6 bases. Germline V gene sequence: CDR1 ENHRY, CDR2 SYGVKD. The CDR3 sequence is CAIRGQGDPGELFF. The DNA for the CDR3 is TGTGCCATCAGAGGACAGGGGGATCCCGGGGAGCTGTTTTTT.

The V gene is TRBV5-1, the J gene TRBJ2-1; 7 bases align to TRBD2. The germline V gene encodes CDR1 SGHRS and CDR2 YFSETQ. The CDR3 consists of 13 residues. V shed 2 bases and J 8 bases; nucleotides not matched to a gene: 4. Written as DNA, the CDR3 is TGCGCCAGCAGCTTTACGGGAGGATATGAGCAGTTCTTC. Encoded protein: CASSFTGGYEQFF.

Written as DNA, the CDR3 is TGTGCCAGCAGCGTAGTGTCAGGGGGGCATTTT. It translates to CASSVVSGGHF. This chain uses TRBV9 with TRBJ1-5; 7 positions agree with TRBD1. The CDR3 is 11 amino acids. The J segment lost 15 bases and the V segment lost 0 bases, leaving 3 bases of the junction unmatched. In germline, CDR1 is SGDLS, CDR2 YYNGEE.

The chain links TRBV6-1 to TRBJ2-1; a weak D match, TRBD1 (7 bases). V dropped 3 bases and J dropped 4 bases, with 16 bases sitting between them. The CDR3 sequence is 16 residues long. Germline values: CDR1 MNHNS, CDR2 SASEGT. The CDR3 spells CASSEHGRGQYNEQFF. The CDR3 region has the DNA TGTGCCAGCAGTGAGCACGGGCGGGGACAGTACAATGAGCAGTTCTTC.

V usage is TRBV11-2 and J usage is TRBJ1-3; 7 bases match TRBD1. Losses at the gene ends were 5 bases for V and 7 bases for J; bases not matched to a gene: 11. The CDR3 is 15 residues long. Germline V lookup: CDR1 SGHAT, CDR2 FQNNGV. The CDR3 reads CASSQRQGPLNTIYF. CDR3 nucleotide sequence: TGTGCCAGCAGCCAACGACAGGGTCCTTTGAACACCATATATTTT. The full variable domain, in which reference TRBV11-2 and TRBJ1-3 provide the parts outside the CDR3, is EAGVAQSPRYKIIEKRQSVAFWCNPISGHATLYWYQQILGQGPKLLIQFQNNGVVDDSQLPKDRFSAERLKGVDSTLKIQPAKLEDSAVYLCASSQRQGPLNTIYFGEGSWLTVV.

CDR3 in amino acids: CASSDARQGYYEQYF. For the CDR3, the DNA is TGCGCCAGCAGTGACGCTCGACAGGGATACTACGAGCAGTACTTC. This sequence joins TRBV10-2 and TRBJ2-7; 7 nucleotides line up with TRBD1. J gave up 3 bases and V 3 bases, and 8 bases lay outside the gene matches. The CDR3 spans 15 residues. Germline values: CDR1 WSHSY, CDR2 SAAADI.

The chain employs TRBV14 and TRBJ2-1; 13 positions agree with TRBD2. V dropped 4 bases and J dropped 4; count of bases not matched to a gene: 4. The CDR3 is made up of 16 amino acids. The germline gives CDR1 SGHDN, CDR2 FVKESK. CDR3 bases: TGTGCCAGCAGCCCGCCGGGACTAGCGGGATACAATGAGCAGTTCTTC. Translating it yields CASSPPGLAGYNEQFF.

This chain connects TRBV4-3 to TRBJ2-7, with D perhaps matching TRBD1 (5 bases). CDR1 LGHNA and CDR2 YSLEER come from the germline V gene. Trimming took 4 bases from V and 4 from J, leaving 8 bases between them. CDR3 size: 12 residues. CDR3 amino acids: CASSPDSYEQYF. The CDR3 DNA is TGCGCCAGCAGCCCCGACAGTTACGAGCAGTACTTC.

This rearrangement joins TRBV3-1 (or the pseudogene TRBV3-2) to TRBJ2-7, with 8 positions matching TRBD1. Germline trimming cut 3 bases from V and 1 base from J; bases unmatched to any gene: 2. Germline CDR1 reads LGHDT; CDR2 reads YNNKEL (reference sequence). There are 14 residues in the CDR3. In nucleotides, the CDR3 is TGTGCCAGCAGCCACGGACAGGGATCCTACGAGCAGTACTTC. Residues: CASSHGQGSYEQYF.

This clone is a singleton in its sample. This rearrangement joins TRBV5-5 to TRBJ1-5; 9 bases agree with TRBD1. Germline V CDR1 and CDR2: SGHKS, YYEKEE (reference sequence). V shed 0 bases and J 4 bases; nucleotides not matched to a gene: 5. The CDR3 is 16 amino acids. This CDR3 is CASSLAGGTGNQPQHF. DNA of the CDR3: TGTGCCAGCAGCTTGGCCGGCGGGACAGGGAATCAGCCCCAGCATTTT.

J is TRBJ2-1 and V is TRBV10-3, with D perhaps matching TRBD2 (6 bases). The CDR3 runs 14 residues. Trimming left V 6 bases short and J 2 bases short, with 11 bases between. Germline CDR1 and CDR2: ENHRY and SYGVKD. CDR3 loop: CAIRVTGAYNEQFF. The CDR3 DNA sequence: TGTGCCATCAGGGTCACGGGGGCCTACAATGAGCAGTTCTTC.

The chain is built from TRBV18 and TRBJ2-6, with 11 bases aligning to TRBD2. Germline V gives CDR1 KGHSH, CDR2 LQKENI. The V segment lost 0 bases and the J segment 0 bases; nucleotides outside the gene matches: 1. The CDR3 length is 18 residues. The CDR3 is CASSPPSGGVSGANVLTF. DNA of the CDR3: TGTGCCAGCTCACCACCTAGCGGGGGGGTCTCTGGGGCCAACGTCCTGACTTTC.

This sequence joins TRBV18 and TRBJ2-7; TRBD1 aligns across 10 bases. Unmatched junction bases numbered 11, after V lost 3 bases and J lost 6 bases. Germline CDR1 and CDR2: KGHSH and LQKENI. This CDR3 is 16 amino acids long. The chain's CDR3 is CASSPKSGQGLTEQYF. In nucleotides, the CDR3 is TGTGCCAGCTCACCGAAGTCGGGACAGGGGTTAACCGAGCAGTACTTC.

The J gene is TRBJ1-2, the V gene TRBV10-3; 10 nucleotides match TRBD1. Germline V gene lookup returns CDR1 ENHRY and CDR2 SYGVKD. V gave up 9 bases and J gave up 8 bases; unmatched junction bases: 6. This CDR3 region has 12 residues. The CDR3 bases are TGTGCCATGACGGGACAGGGGACCGGCTACACCTTC. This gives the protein CAMTGQGTGYTF.

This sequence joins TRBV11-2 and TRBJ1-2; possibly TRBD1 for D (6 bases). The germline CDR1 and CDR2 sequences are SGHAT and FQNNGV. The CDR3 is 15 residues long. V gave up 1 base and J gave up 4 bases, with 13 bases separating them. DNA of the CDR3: TGTGCCAGCAGCTTAGGTAGTGGGGGCTTCTATGGCTACACCTTC. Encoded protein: CASSLGSGGFYGYTF.